The subject of this entry is one TCR beta chain. No cognate antigen has been identified for it. No base qualities exist here, and no much larger clone lies one base off it. The cohort comprised 710 or so healthy bone marrow donors. All cohort members were sampled while nominally healthy, although unrecorded immune exposures were likely present. The donor was CMV seropositive and was included in the group of almost 300 seropositive cohort members. Every donor gave a peripheral blood sample, and the peripheral blood mononuclear cells from that sample were used for TCR beta sequencing. The Qiagen DNeasy Blood Extraction Kit was used to extract genomic DNA from the blood cell samples. The CDR3 goes from the cysteine to the phenylalanine over 17 residues. Here the CDR3 DNA is all that survives: 51 bases in frame from base 1. V was cut back by 0 bases and J by 5 bases, leaving a gap of 16 bases between them. According to the germline V gene, CDR1 reads ENHRY and CDR2 reads SYGVKD.

The data originate from a study of cytomegalovirus exposure and HLA in healthy donors (dated by TCRdb to the late 2010s). The study in broad terms: An earlier analysis of some 550 of the donors reported about 250 Gb of sequence data and approximately 110 million unique TCR beta sequences from around 200 million T cells. An early release that covered about 640 HLA-typed donors contained approximately 300 gigabases of sequencing data and roughly 84 million unique TCR sequences. Of the roughly 400 genotyped donors, about 80% fell in the genetic ancestry cluster associated with self-reported Caucasian donors. The study aimed to test whether signatures of past pathogen exposure could be identified by cataloging public T cell receptors. The study used immunosequencing to profile the T cell repertoires of several hundred subjects and linked those repertoires to cytomegalovirus serostatus. Along with the approximately 650-subject first cohort, a separate validation cohort of over a hundred different subjects was used. To predict cytomegalovirus infection status, the study combined high-throughput TCR immunosequencing, statistical association of individual TCRs with disease status, and machine learning. A later analysis re-examined previously published TCR beta repertoires from 500 to 700 donors and added high-resolution HLA genotyping to investigate patterns of TCR occurrence. The later analysis used no new phenotypic data to find candidate immune exposures, relying instead on TCR beta sequences and their occurrence across donors. To decide whether each TCR beta V gene segment behaved as functional or pseudogenic, an earlier analysis of fewer than 750 of the donors relied on high-throughput TCR beta sequencing. Donor age, sex, ethnicity and CMV serostatus were collected together with the repertoire data. A later genetic analysis used genome-wide SNP genotypes for about 65% of the roughly 700 donors, treating that subset as a discovery cohort. Every discovery cohort repertoire had been produced on one sequencing platform. Both class I and class II loci were covered by HLA typing, at four-digit resolution. Typing coverage varied by locus: about 629-630 donors for A, B, C, DRB1 and DQB1; approximately 500 for DQA1; approximately 570 for DPA1; 400 to 480 for DPB1. Roughly five DR-DQ haplotypes were handled as single units for association and clustering because linkage in the cohort was strong. Across 398 genotyped donors of the cohort, an average of roughly 250,000 unique TCR beta nucleotide sequences per donor were sequenced, and 15% to 20% of those sequences were non-productive. Results and caveats for the whole study, not just this receptor: A later analysis associated approximately 17,000 TCR beta sequences with specific HLA alleles at a false discovery rate of 0.05. A later analysis found that TCR association rates varied across HLA loci, with DRB1 alleles showing the most associated TCRs and HLA-C alleles the fewest. According to a later analysis, most CMV-associated TCR beta chains appeared to be HLA-restricted, and the HLA associations seemed to be driven largely by CMV exposure. Strong co-occurrence of HLA alleles, especially DR and DQ, made assigning TCR associations to individual alleles difficult. Compared with equally common non-associated chains, HLA-associated TCR beta chains in a later analysis were more clonally expanded and had lower generation probabilities. A few of the identified cytomegalovirus-associated TCR beta chains were confirmed in vitro to be specific for cytomegalovirus antigens. The authors suggested that the approach could potentially be generalized to other disease states and immunological phenotypes. Only TCR beta chains were sequenced in this cohort, and the absence of alpha or paired-chain data limited detectable features. Sequencing depth was assumed to be roughly uniform across donors in the presence/absence analyses, though that assumption may not hold. Some IMGT-functional V segments, including TRBV6-2 and TRBV6-3, could not be distinguished by the 87-base-pair reads and were therefore excluded. Immune exposure information for the cohort was limited to CMV serostatus. Over 15 rarely observed V segments, including chromosome 9 orphons, were excluded from the earlier analysis of some 590 of the donors because counts were too low. The study gave a list of 150 to 200 TCR beta chains associated with cytomegalovirus. A later analysis reported that several top co-occurrence clusters appeared linked to parvovirus B19, influenza, CMV and Epstein-Barr virus. A cluster of highly shared sequence variants was judged likely to represent a technical artifact of the sequencing pipeline. V-gene and J-gene trimming of TCR beta chains was associated with a missense DCLRE1C variant in a later genetic analysis, and the association was replicated in an independent cohort. The classifier was reported to diagnose cytomegalovirus status with high specificity and sensitivity in both the original cohort and the validation cohort. An earlier analysis of approximately 600 of the donors showed that most TCR beta V segments appeared in productive rearrangements either about 90% or about 30% of the time, which broadly matched IMGT annotations. A further reported finding was that TCR beta sequences accurately predicted the HLA-A and HLA-B alleles for most subjects in the first cohort. HLA typing was unavailable for some donors at each locus, so association tests used only the typed subset. Correlated functional status among segregating V segments might reflect linkage disequilibrium, but an unknown experimental factor could not be ruled out. While some public TCRs were present in many individuals, most TCR sequences turned up only very rarely across donors. A later genetic analysis reported fewer N-insertions in productive TCRs among donors in an Asian-associated ancestry cluster than the roughly 720-donor mean.

The receptor library was made with the immunoSEQ multiplex PCR assay. For the multiplex PCR, a mixture combining 60 forward primers for TCR Vbeta segments and 13 reverse primers for TCR Jbeta segments was used. The CDR3 region of rearranged TCR beta genes was amplified from genomic DNA by a multiplex PCR assay. On the Illumina HiSeq System, the amplified TCR beta libraries were sequenced as 87-base-pair reads. The paper's processing steps were these. A later analysis tallied 75 million to 85 million unique TCR beta chains across the 700 or so repertoires, and some 12 million of those chains were shared by two or more donors. A nearest-neighbor algorithm error-corrected the raw reads and collapsed the reads into unique sequences, merging closely related sequences to remove PCR and sequencing errors. Alignment of CDR3 sequences to IMGT reference sequences was used to assign V, D and J gene segments. For a sequence to be retained, a match of at least six nucleotides to both a V gene segment and a J gene segment was required. Rearrangements were classified as productive when the CDR3 lacked stop codons and remained in frame with V and J, and all other rearrangements were classified as non-productive. CDR3 was defined according to IMGT convention as the region running from the second conserved V-encoded cysteine to the conserved J-encoded phenylalanine. Sequences without an unambiguous match to a single V gene segment were excluded from the earlier analysis of about 630 of the donors. An earlier analysis of a few hundred of the donors classified V segments as functional when productive rearrangements were above 56.7% and as segregating when the standard deviation between donors was above 5%. A statistical classification framework was built to diagnose cytomegalovirus status from the catalog of TCR beta chain sequences. In a later analysis, TCR nucleotide sequences were compared against IMGT/GENE-DB human TR gene sequences so that V and J genes could be assigned. Using the TCRdist pipeline, a later analysis assigned CDR3 sequences along with most-parsimonious VDJ recombination scenarios. In a later analysis, each TCR beta chain was defined by its CDR3 amino acid sequence together with its V-gene family, and reads lacking a unique V-gene family were excluded. As a way to deal with suspected cross-contamination and a sequencing artifact, a later analysis dropped hundreds of nucleotide sequences that were highly shared and had low generation probability. In a later analysis, a clonal expansion index for each public chain was calculated from normalized within-repertoire ranks of inferred template counts. A later analysis computed generation probabilities with a VDJ recombination model fitted to out-of-frame rearrangements, and checked the results against IGoR. In a later analysis, hypergeometric tests were used to score TCR-TCR, TCR-HLA and TCR-CMV co-occurrence, with a repertoire-size bias correction applied to TCR pairs. A later analysis estimated false discovery rates by permuting HLA or CMV assignments 20 times. In a later analysis, co-occurring TCRs were grouped using DBSCAN, with TCRdist sequence similarity added in when clustering inside HLA-allele-positive subsets. Co-occurrence clustering excluded repertoires with fewer than 30,000 or more than 120,000 public chains, plus five with anomalous nucleotide sharing. TCRdb carries this immuneACCESS record with in-frame sequences only. Its versions omit some clonotypes, under half of them owing to an unresolved V gene in the studies checked, with the rest unexplained. V and J calls and clone size are copied from that table; D and trimming were computed from the DNA. Across this sample there are 150,000 to 200,000 clones, with roughly 85% seen only once. The ten largest clonotypes hold 5% to 8% of the sample.

The TCR was taken from a man in his forties in good health and CMV-seropositive. This chain is built from TRBV10-3 and TRBJ2-2; TRBD1 could be the D gene, as 6 bases match. The sample taken for sequencing was PBMCs. The CDR3 corresponds to CAISESRGTRRTGELFF. The DNA sequence is as follows: TGTGCCATCAGTGAGTCGAGGGGGACCCGTCGGACCGGGGAGCTGTTTTTT.